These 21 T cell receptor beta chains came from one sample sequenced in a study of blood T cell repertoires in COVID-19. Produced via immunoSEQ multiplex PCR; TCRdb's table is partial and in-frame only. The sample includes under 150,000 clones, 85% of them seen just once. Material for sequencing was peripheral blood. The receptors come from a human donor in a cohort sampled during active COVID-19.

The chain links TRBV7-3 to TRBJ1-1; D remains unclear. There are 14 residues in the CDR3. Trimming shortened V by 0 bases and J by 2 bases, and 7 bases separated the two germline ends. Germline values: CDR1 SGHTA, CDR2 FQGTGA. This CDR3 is CASSLTGGNTEAFF. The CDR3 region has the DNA TGTGCCAGCAGCTTAACCGGCGGAAACACTGAAGCTTTCTTT.

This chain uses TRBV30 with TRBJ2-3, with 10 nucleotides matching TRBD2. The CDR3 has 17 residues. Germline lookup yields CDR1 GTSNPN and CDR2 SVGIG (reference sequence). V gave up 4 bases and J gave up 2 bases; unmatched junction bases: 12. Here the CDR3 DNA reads TGTGCCTGGACCAGTAGCGGGGGGAAGAGGTACACAGATACGCAGTATTTT. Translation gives CAWTSSGGKRYTDTQYF.

The CDR3 DNA follows: TGTGCCATTAGGAGCGACAATCAGCCCCAGCATTTT. It codes for CAIRSDNQPQHF. The chain couples TRBV10-3 to TRBJ1-5, with no clear D. The germline V gene encodes CDR1 ENHRY and CDR2 SYGVKD. V was pared by 9 bases and J by 3 bases, with 9 bases between. The CDR3 has 12 residues.

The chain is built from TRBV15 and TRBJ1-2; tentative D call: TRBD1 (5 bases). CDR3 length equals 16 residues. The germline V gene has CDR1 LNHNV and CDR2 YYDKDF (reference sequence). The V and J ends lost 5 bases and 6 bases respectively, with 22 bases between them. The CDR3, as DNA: TGTGCCACCAGCTCCACGAAACGGGGACTATCAAATGGCTACACCTTC. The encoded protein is CATSSTKRGLSNGYTF.

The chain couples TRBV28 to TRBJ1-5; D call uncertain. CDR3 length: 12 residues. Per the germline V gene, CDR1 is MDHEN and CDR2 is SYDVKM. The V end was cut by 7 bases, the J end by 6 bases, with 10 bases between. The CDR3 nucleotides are TGTGCCAGCACCCCGGAGGGTCAGCCCCAGCATTTT. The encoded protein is CASTPEGQPQHF.

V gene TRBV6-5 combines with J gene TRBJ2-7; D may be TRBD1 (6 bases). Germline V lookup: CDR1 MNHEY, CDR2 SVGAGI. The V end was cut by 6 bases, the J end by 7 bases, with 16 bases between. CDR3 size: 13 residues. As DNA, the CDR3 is TGTGCCAGCAGCGGCAGGGGACCAGATGAGCAGTACTTC. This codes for CASSGRGPDEQYF.

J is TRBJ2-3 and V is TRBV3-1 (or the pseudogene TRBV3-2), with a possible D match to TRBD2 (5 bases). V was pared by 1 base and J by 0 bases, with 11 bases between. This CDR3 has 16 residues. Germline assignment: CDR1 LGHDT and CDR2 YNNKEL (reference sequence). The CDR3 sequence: CASSQGASLSTDTQYF. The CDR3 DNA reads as TGTGCCAGCAGCCAAGGTGCTAGCCTTAGCACAGATACGCAGTATTTT.

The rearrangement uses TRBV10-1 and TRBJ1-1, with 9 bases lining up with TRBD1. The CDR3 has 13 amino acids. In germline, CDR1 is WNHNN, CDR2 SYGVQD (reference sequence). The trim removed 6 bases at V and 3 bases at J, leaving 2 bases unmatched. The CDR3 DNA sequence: TGCGCCAGCAGCCGGGACAGGGACACTGAAGCTTTCTTT. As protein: CASSRDRDTEAFF.

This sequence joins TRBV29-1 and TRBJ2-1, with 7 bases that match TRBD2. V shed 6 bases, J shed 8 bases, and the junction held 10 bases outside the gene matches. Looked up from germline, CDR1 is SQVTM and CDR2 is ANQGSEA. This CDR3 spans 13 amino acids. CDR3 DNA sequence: TGCAGCGTAGCGGGACTTCCCGGGGATGAGCAGTTCTTC. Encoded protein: CSVAGLPGDEQFF.

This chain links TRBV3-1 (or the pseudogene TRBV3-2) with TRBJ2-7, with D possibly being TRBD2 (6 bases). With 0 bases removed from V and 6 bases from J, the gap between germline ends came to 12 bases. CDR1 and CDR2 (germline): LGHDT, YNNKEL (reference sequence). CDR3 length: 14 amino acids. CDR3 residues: CASSQDRAAGEQYF. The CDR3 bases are TGTGCCAGCAGCCAAGATAGGGCAGCGGGCGAGCAGTACTTC.

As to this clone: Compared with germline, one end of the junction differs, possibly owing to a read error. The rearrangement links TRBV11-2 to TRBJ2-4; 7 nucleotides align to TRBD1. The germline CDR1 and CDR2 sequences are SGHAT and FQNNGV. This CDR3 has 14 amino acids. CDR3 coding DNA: TGTGCCAGCAGCGTAGACAGGGTGGGCAACATTCAGTACTTC. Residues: CASSVDRVGNIQYF. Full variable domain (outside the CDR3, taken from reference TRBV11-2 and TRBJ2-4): EAGVAQSPRYKIIEKRQSVAFWCNPISGHATLYWYQQILGQGPKLLIQFQNNGVVDDSQLPKDRFSAERLKGVDSTLKIQPAKLEDSAVYLCASSVDRVGNIQYFGAGTRLSVL.

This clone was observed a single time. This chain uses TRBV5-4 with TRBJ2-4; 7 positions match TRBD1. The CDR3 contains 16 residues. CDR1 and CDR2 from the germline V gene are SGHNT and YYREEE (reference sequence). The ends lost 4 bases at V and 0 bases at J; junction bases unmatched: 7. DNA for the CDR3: TGTGCCAGCAGCAAGAACGACAGGGTAGCCAAAAACATTCAGTACTTC. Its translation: CASSKNDRVAKNIQYF. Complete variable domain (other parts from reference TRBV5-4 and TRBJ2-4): ETGVTQSPTHLIKTRGQQVTLRCSSQSGHNTVSWYQQALGQGPQFIFQYYREEENGRGNFPPRFSGLQFPNYSSELNVNALELDDSALYLCASSKNDRVAKNIQYFGAGTRLSVL.

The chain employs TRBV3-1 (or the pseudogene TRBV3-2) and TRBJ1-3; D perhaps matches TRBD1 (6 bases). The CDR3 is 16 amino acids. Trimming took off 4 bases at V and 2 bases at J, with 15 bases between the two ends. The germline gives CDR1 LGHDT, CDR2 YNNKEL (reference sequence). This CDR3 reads CASSRRNRAPGNTIYF. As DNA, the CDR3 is TGTGCCAGCAGCCGGAGAAACAGGGCTCCTGGAAACACCATATATTTT.

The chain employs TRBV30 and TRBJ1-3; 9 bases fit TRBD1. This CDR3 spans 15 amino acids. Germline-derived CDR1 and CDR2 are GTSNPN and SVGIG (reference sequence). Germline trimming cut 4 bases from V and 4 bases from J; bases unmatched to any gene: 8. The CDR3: CAWNHRGLGGNTIYF. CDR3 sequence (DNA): TGTGCCTGGAACCACAGGGGGCTCGGCGGAAACACCATATATTTT. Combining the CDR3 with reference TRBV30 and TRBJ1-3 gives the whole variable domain SQTIHQWPATLVQPVGSPLSLECTVEGTSNPNLYWYRQAAGRGLQLLFYSVGIGQISSEVPQNLSASRPQDRQFILSSKKLLLSDSGFYLCAWNHRGLGGNTIYFGEGSWLTVV.

Here the CDR3 reads CASSLGSDTEAFF. The CDR3 nucleotides are TGCGCCAGCAGCTTGGGTTCGGACACTGAAGCTTTCTTT. The chain links TRBV5-1 to TRBJ1-1; no clear D. Germline lookup yields CDR1 SGHRS and CDR2 YFSETQ. V was shortened by 0 bases and J by 3 bases, with 6 bases between the two germline ends. This CDR3 is built from 13 residues.

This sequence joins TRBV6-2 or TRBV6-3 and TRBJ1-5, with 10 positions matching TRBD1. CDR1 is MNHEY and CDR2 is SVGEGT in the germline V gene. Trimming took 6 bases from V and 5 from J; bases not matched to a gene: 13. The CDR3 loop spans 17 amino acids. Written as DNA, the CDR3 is TGTGCCAGCAGCCCCGGGACAGGGGTTAGGAGAGATCAGCCCCAGCATTTT. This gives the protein CASSPGTGVRRDQPQHF.

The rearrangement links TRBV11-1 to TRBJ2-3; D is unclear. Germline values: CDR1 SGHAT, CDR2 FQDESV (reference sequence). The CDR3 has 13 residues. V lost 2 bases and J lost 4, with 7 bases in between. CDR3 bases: TGTGCCAGCAGCTTAAATCCGGCAGATACGCAGTATTTT. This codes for CASSLNPADTQYF.

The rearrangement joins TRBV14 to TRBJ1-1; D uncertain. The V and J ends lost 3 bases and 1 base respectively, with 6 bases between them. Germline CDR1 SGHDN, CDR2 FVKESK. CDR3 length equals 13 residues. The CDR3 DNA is TGTGCCAGCAGCCAGACAAGGAACACTGAAGCTTTCTTT. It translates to CASSQTRNTEAFF.

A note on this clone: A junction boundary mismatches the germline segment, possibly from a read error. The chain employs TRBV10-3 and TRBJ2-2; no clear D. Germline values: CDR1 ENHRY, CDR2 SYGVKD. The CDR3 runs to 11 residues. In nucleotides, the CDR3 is TGTGCCATCAGTAACAACGGGGAGCTGTTTTTT. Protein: CAISNNGELFF.

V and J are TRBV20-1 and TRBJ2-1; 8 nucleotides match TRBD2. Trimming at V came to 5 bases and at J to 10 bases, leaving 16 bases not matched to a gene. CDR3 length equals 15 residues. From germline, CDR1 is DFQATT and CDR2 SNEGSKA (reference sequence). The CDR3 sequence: CSARVSGTRGKEQFF. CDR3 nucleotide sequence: TGCAGTGCTCGTGTTTCCGGGACTAGGGGGAAAGAGCAGTTCTTC.

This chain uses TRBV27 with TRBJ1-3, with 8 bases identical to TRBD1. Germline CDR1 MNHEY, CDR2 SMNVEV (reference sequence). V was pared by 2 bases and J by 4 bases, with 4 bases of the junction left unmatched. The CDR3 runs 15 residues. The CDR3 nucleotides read TGTGCCAGCAGTTTAACGACAGGGGTAGGAAACACCATATATTTT. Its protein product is CASSLTTGVGNTIYF.